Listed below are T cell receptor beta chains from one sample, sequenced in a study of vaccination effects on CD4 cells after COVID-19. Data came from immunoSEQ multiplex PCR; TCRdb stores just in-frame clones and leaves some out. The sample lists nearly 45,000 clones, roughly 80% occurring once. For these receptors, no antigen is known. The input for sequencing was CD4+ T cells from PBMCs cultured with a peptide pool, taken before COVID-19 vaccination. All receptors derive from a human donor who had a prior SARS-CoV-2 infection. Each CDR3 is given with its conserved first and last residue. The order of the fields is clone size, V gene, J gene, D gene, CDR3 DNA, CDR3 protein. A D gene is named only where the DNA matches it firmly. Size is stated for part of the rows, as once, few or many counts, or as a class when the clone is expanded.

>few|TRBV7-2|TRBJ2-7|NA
TGTGCCAGCAGCTTAGCCACAGGCCCCTACGAGCAGTACTTC
CASSLATGPYEQYF
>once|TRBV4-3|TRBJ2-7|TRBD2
TGCGCCAGCAGCCAACTAGCGGACTCCTACGAGCAGTACTTC
CASSQLADSYEQYF
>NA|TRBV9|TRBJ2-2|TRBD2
TGTGCCAGCAGCGTATGGGAGGGCCCTAACGGGGAGCTGTTTTTT
CASSVWEGPNGELFF
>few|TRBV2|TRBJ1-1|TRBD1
TGTGCCAGCAGTGTCAAGGGGGCGGTTACTGAAGCTTTCTTT
CASSVKGAVTEAFF
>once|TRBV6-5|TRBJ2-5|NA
TGTGCCAGCAGTACGGAGTTTTGGGCCCAAGAGACCCAGTACTTC
CASSTEFWAQETQYF
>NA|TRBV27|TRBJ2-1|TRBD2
TGTGCCAGCAGTTTAAGAATTCAGCGGGAGGCAAACAATGAGCAGTTCTTC
CASSLRIQREANNEQFF
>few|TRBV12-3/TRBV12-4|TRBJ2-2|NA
TGTGCCAGCACACGAAGGACCGGGGAGCTGTTTTTT
CASTRRTGELFF
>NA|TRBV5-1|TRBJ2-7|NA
TGCGCCAGCAGCTTGGCCGGGGATCTCGACGAGCAGTACTTC
CASSLAGDLDEQYF
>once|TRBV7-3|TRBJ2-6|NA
TGTGCCAGCAGCTTAATCGGAGGGATATCCTCTGGGGCCAACGTCCTGACTTTC
CASSLIGGISSGANVLTF
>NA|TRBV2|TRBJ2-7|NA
TGTGCCAGCAACGGACCTATCTACGAGCAGTACTTC
CASNGPIYEQYF
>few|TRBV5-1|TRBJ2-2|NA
TGCGCCAGCAGCTTGGATCCACTCCGCGGGGAGCTGTTTTTT
CASSLDPLRGELFF
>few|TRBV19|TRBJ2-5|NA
TGTGCCAGTAGTATTAGTTCCGGAGGGGGTGAAGAGACCCAGTACTTC
CASSISSGGGEETQYF
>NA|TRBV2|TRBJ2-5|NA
TGTGCCAGCAGTGTTAATAGGCCCGGGGAGACCCAGTACTTC
CASSVNRPGETQYF
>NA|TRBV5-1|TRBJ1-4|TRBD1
TGCGCCAGCAGCTTGGAGACAGGGGGTGGAGAAAAACTGTTTTTT
CASSLETGGGEKLFF
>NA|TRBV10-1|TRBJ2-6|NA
TGCGCCAGCAGTACAACTCGGTGGTGTGGTGGGGCCAACGTCCTGACTTTC
CASSTTRWCGGANVLTF
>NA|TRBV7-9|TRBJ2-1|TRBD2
TGTGCCAGCAGCCGGACTAGCGGGAGTTTGGTATACAATGAGCAGTTCTTC
CASSRTSGSLVYNEQFF
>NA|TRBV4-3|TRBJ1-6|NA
TGCGCCAGCAGCCCAAGGGGGGGCAGAACAGGGTCCTATAATTCACCCCTCCACTTT
CASSPRGGRTGSYNSPLHF
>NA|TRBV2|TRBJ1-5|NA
TGTGCCAGCAGTGAATTAGGTACGGTAGGCAATCAGCCCCAGCATTTT
CASSELGTVGNQPQHF
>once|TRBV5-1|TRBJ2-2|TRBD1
TGCGCCAGCAGTCGAGGACAGGGAGAAACCGGGGAGCTGTTTTTT
CASSRGQGETGELFF
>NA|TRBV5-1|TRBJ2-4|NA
TGCGCCAGCAGAGGACTAGCCAAAAACATTCAGTACTTC
CASRGLAKNIQYF
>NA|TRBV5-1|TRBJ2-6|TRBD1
TGCGCCAGCAGCAGGGTACAGGGGGCTGGGGCCAACGTCCTGACTTTC
CASSRVQGAGANVLTF
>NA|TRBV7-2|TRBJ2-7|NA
TGTGCCAGCAGCTTTGCAGGGACGAACGAGCAGTACTTC
CASSFAGTNEQYF
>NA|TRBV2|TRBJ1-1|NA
TGTGCCAGCGCCGGTGAAAGGGGCACTGAAGCTTTCTTT
CASAGERGTEAFF
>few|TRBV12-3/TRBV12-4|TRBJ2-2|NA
TGTGCCAGCAGCAGGTCGGCAGGGAGGCTGTTTTTT
CASSRSAGRLFF
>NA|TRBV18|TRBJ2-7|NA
TGTGCCAGCTCACCGGCCCAAAACGACCGGGACCCCTACGAGCAGTACTTC
CASSPAQNDRDPYEQYF
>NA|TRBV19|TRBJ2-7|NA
TGTGCCAGTAGTATCGGGTCAGGGTACACCGAGCAGTACTTC
CASSIGSGYTEQYF
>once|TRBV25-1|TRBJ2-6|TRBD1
TGTGCCAGCAGTGAGGACAGGCACTCTGGGGCCAACGTCCTGACTTTC
CASSEDRHSGANVLTF
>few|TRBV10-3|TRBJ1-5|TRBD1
TGTGCCATCAGTGACCAGGGACAGGGTAGCAATCAGCCCCAGCATTTT
CAISDQGQGSNQPQHF
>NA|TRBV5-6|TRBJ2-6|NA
TGTGCCAGCAGCTGGGGGCGCTCTGGGGCCAACGTCCTGACTTTC
CASSWGRSGANVLTF
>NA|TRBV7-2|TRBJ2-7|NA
TGTGCCAGCAGCCCCGCCGGGGCGCCGTCCCCCTACGAGCAGTACTTC
CASSPAGAPSPYEQYF
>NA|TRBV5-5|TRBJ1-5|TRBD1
TGTGCCAGCAGCTCTACAGGGGAACAGCCCCAGCATTTT
CASSSTGEQPQHF
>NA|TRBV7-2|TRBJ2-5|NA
TGTGCCAGCAGCCCGCGGGGCGCACCGAGAGGAGAGACCCAGTACTTC
CASSPRGAPRGETQYF
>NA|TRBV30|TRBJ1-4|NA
TGTGCCTGGAGTGTAGGTACAGCCAAGGATGAAAAACTGTTTTTT
CAWSVGTAKDEKLFF
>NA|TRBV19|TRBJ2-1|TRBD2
TGTGCCAGCGGGGAGGCTAGCGGGAGCGCAGAAAATGAGCAGTTCTTC
CASGEASGSAENEQFF
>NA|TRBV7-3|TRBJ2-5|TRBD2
TGTGCCAGCAGCTTACTGCACGGACTAGCGGGAAAAGAGACCCAGTACTTC
CASSLLHGLAGKETQYF
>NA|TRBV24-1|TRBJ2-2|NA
TGTGCCACTCGTCGGCGGGAGAACACCGGGGAGCTGTTTTTT
CATRRRENTGELFF
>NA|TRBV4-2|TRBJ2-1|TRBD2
TGTGCCAGCACTAACCGGCCTAGCGGGCCGGCGGAGCAGTTCTTC
CASTNRPSGPAEQFF
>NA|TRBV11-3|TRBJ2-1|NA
TGTGCCAGCAGCCCGTTTTGGGGGGGCGGCTTGGCCGCCGCAAACAATGAGCAGTTCTTC
CASSPFWGGGLAAANNEQFF
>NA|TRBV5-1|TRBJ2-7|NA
TGCGCCAGCAGCTTGGAACCAGCGAACTCCTACGAGCAGTACTTC
CASSLEPANSYEQYF
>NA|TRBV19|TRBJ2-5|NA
TGTGCCAGTAGTATAGCGGCCGCGGCGGAGACCCAGTACTTC
CASSIAAAAETQYF
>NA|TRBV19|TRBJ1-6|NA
TGTGCCGGGAGGGGGGTGCATAATTCACCCCTCCACTTT
CAGRGVHNSPLHF
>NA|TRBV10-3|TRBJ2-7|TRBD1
TGTGCCATCAGTGACGACAGGGATGTATACGAGCAGTACTTC
CAISDDRDVYEQYF
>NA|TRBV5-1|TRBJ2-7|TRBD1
TGCGCCAGCAGCTGGACCGGGACAGCCTCCTACGAGCAGTACTTC
CASSWTGTASYEQYF
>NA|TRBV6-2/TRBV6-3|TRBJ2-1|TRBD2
TGTGCCAGCAGCCCTCGCGTGCGGACTAGCTCCTACAATGAGCAGTTCTTC
CASSPRVRTSSYNEQFF
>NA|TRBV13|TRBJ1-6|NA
TGTGCCAGCAGCTTAAATCCCAAGGGTTATAATTCACCCCTCCACTTT
CASSLNPKGYNSPLHF
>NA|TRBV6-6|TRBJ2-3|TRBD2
TGTGCCAGCAGTCTCCGCCTAGCGGGGATCACAGATACGCAGTATTTT
CASSLRLAGITDTQYF
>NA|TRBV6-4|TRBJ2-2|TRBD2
TGTGCCAGCAGTGAGGGACTAGCGGGAGCCGGGGAGCTGTTTTTT
CASSEGLAGAGELFF
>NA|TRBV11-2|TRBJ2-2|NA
TGTGCCAGCAGCTTAGCACCGACGGGGATGCGCACCGGGGAGCTGTTTTTT
CASSLAPTGMRTGELFF
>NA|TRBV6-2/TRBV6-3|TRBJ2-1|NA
TGTGCCAGCAGTTACGTAGGGGGGTATGAGCAGTTCTTC
CASSYVGGYEQFF
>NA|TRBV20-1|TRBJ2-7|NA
TGCAGTGCTAGTCGACGGGGGACCTACGAGCAGTACTTC
CSASRRGTYEQYF
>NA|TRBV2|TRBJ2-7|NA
TGTGCCAGCAGAGGTTACCTCGAGCAGTACTTC
CASRGYLEQYF
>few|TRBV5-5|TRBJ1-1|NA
TGTGCCAGCAGGGACACAGATGTCACTGAAGCTTTCTTT
CASRDTDVTEAFF
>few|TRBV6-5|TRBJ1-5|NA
TGTGCCAGCAGTCGGTTGGATAGCAATCAGCCCCAGCATTTT
CASSRLDSNQPQHF
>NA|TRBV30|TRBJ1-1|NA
TGTGCCTGGAGTGTCGGCGGGCGGCTAGAAGCTTTCTTT
CAWSVGGRLEAFF
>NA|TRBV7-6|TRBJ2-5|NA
TGTGCCAGCAGTTTTAAGGTGATCGGCAGAGAGACCCAGTACTTC
CASSFKVIGRETQYF